This T cell receptor (beta chain) is drawn from a study of T cell responses to AZD1222 COVID-19 vaccine. Study-level results: At baseline, just a handful of AZD1222 recipients tested seropositive. The donor cohort was predominantly white British with a female majority, and clonal diversity may have been underestimated.

Comment on this clone: Its antigen is undetermined.

Sequencing used immunoSEQ multiplex PCR; TCRdb keeps in-frame clones, though not all of them. The sample holds tens of thousands of clones, about 88% seen once. Germline-derived CDR1 and CDR2 are MNHNS and SASEGT. V was cut by 1 base and J by 9 bases, with 1 base left in between. The length of the CDR3 is 11 residues. Source: peripheral blood, taken on day 0 of AZD1222 vaccination. The V call is TRBV6-1, the J call TRBJ1-6; D not resolved. The receptor was derived from an adult in good health. CDR3 protein: CASSEVSPLHF. Written as DNA, the CDR3 is TGTGCCAGCAGTGAAGTTTCACCCCTCCACTTT.